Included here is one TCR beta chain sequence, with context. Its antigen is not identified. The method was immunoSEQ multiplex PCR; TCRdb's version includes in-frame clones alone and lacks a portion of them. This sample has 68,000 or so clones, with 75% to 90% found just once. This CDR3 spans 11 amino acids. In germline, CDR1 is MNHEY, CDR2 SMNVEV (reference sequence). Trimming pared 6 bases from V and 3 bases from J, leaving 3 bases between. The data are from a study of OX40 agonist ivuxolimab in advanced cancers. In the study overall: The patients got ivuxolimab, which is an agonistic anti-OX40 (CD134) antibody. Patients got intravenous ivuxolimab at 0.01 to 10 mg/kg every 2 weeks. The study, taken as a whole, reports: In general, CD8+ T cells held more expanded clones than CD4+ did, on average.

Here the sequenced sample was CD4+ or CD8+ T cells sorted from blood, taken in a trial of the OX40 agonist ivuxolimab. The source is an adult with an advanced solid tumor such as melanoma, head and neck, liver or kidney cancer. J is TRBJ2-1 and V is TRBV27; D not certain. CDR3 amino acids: CASRDYNEQFF. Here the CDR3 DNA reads TGTGCCAGCAGAGACTACAATGAGCAGTTCTTC.